This T cell receptor (beta chain) came from a study of blood T cell repertoires in COVID-19. Overall study: Collection of acute and convalescent COVID-19 samples took place in the United States, Italy and Spain. PBMCs, B-cell-depleted T cells, or T cells were the source of the cDNA or gDNA that made up the material.

Original processing notes: Reference gene primer amplification yielded estimated nucleated cell counts. Sequencing used immunoSEQ multiplex PCR; TCRdb keeps in-frame clones, though not all of them. For V, J and clone size, that table is used; D and trimming come from the DNA. In the table there are about 160,000 clones, 82% of which are singletons. V was pared by 5 bases and J by 7 bases, with 8 bases between. Per germline, CDR1 MNHNY and CDR2 SVGAGI (reference sequence). The CDR3 totals 12 residues. The rearrangement uses TRBV6-6 and TRBJ2-2; a possible D gene is TRBD2 (5 bases). Sequencing was carried out using peripheral blood. The sequence was obtained from a human donor with acute or convalescent COVID-19. The donor label of this sample is uncertain. The CDR3 DNA is TGTGCCAGCAGTCCGGGGAGCGGGGAGCTGTTTTTT. Protein: CASSPGSGELFF.